A single sample is the source of the 10 T cell receptor beta chains below, sequenced in a study of blood T cell repertoires in COVID-19. Some clones are missing from TCRdb's copy, which holds only in-frame ones; the method was immunoSEQ multiplex PCR. Of 200,000 to 250,000 clones listed, under 95% are singletons. Material: peripheral blood. These receptors all stem from a man aged 30 to 39 with acute or convalescent COVID-19.

A single count supports this clone. The rearrangement uses TRBV7-3 and TRBJ2-7; 13 bases line up with TRBD2. CDR1 and CDR2 (germline): SGHTA, FQGTGA. The length of the CDR3 is 15 residues. Germline trimming cut 5 bases from V and 6 bases from J; bases unmatched to any gene: 7. CDR3 in amino acids: CASSGGTSGISEQYF. CDR3 in DNA: TGTGCCAGCAGCGGTGGGACTAGCGGGATTAGCGAGCAGTACTTC.

The chain combines TRBV28 with TRBJ1-2; tentative D call: TRBD1 (5 bases). Germline assignment: CDR1 MDHEN and CDR2 SYDVKM. V lost 1 base and J lost 4, with 10 bases in between. The CDR3 is made up of 14 amino acids. CDR3 residues: CASSLSGRVYGYTF. The DNA for the CDR3 is TGTGCCAGCAGTTTATCTGGCAGGGTCTATGGCTACACCTTC.

Worth noting for this clone: The junction differs from germline at one of its ends, possibly a read error. The chain has TRBV7-7 and TRBJ2-1; the D is unclear. Germline assignment: CDR1 SSHAT and CDR2 FNYEAQ (reference sequence). The CDR3 length is 15 residues. The CDR3 sequence is CASSLGRSAVNEQFF. For the CDR3, the DNA is TGTGCTAGCAGCTTAGGCCGGTCCGCCGTTAATGAGCAGTTCTTC.

The chain employs TRBV2 and TRBJ1-1, with TRBD1 identical over 7 bases. V lost 5 bases, J lost 5 bases, and 11 bases stayed unmatched. The CDR3 consists of 15 residues. CDR1 is SNHLY and CDR2 is FYNNEI in the germline V gene. CDR3 sequence reads: CASSSPTGHRTEAFF. As DNA, the CDR3 is TGTGCCAGCAGTTCCCCGACAGGGCATCGAACTGAAGCTTTCTTT.

This clone was seen only once. The rearrangement links TRBV14 to TRBJ1-6; TRBD1 agrees at 11 bases. The trim removed 1 base at V and 10 bases at J, leaving 3 bases unmatched. This CDR3 is 15 amino acids long. Germline values: CDR1 SGHDN, CDR2 FVKESK. The CDR3, as DNA: TGTGCCAGCAGCCAAGTAGGGACAGGGGGATCACCCCTCCACTTT. Its protein is CASSQVGTGGSPLHF.

About this clone itself: The conserved closing phenylalanine or tryptophan is absent in this CDR3, likely reflecting a read error. The limits of the CDR3 on the DNA are not certain, so only TCRdb's listed CDR3 is given. CDR3 amino acids: CASSLANRGTSL. The genes are TRBV5-4 and TRBJ1-2. The CDR3 length is 12 residues, termini included. CDR1 SGHNT and CDR2 YYREEE come from the germline V gene (reference sequence).

CDR3 DNA sequence: TGTGCCAGCGCCTCCCTCCAGGGAAATGAGCAGTTCTTC. Protein: CASASLQGNEQFF. The chain joins TRBV12-3 or TRBV12-4 to TRBJ2-1; the D gene is possibly TRBD1 (5 bases). The CDR3 runs 13 residues. V was trimmed by 8 bases and J by 7 bases, leaving 15 bases between them.

The chain combines TRBV30 with TRBJ1-5, with TRBD1 identical over 7 bases. The CDR3 is made up of 13 amino acids. The germline V gene has CDR1 GTSNPN and CDR2 SVGIG (reference sequence). The trim removed 4 bases at V and 6 bases at J, leaving 6 bases unmatched. For the CDR3, the DNA is TGTGCCTGGAACAGGGGCGCAAGTCAGCCCCAGCATTTT. Protein: CAWNRGASQPQHF. Variable domain in full (rest from reference TRBV30 and TRBJ1-5): SQTIHQWPATLVQPVGSPLSLECTVEGTSNPNLYWYRQAAGRGLQLLFYSVGIGQISSEVPQNLSASRPQDRQFILSSKKLLLSDSGFYLCAWNRGASQPQHFGDGTRLSIL.

This chain joins TRBV5-1 and TRBJ2-7; D might be TRBD1 (5 bases). Trimming left V 2 bases short and J 0 bases short, with 18 bases between. This CDR3 region has 17 residues. CDR1 and CDR2 (germline): SGHRS, YFSETQ. CDR3 region: CASSFQPGSDTSYEQYF. CDR3 in DNA: TGCGCCAGCAGCTTTCAACCAGGGTCGGATACCTCCTACGAGCAGTACTTC.

This rearrangement joins TRBV5-1 to TRBJ2-7; no clear D. Germline loops: CDR1 SGHRS, CDR2 YFSETQ. Trimming stripped 7 bases from V and 2 bases from J, with 13 bases between. The CDR3 has 13 amino acids. Here the CDR3 reads CASSKHETYEQYF. In nucleotides, the CDR3 is TGCGCCAGCTCAAAGCACGAGACCTACGAGCAGTACTTC.